The 30 T cell receptor beta chains below were found in one sample sequenced in a study of shared T cell receptors in the human thymus. Here immunoSEQ multiplex PCR was the method, and the copy in TCRdb shows in-frame clones only, minus some. The sample has some 400,000 clones, 95% seen once. Sequencing used thymocytes. Every receptor here comes from a human donor.

The CDR3 nucleotides read TGCGCCAGCAGCCAAGTCAACGGGACTAGCGGCTACAATGAGCAGTTCTTC. Amino acids: CASSQVNGTSGYNEQFF. The chain couples TRBV4-1 to TRBJ2-1; 11 nucleotides line up with TRBD2. Germline V gene data show CDR1 as MGHRA and CDR2 as YSYEKL. The V segment lost 1 base and the J segment 3 bases; nucleotides outside the gene matches: 5. This CDR3 comprises 17 residues.

The V gene is TRBV30, the J gene TRBJ2-5; D assignment may be TRBD1 or TRBD2 (5 bases each). The CDR3 has 17 amino acids. Germline V CDR1 and CDR2: GTSNPN, SVGIG (reference sequence). Trimming took 4 bases from V and 4 from J, leaving 25 bases between them. The chain's CDR3 is CAWMIPGAAPWGETQYF. In nucleotides, the CDR3 is TGTGCCTGGATGATCCCCGGGGCGGCACCCTGGGGAGAGACCCAGTACTTC.

As concerns this clone: An end of the junction does not agree with germline; a read error may underlie this. The genes are TRBV5-1 and TRBJ1-1, with D possibly matching TRBD1 (5 bases). The CDR3 consists of 18 residues. Germline assignment: CDR1 SGHRS and CDR2 YFSETQ. As DNA, the CDR3 is TGCGCCAGCAGCTTCATTGGGCTAGGCAGGCGGGGGAACAGTGAAGCTTTCTTT. Protein sequence: CASSFIGLGRRGNSEAFF.

This clone was recorded once. The V call is TRBV5-4, the J call TRBJ2-2, with no clear D. The V gene's germline CDR1 is SGHNT and CDR2 YYREEE (reference sequence). This CDR3 region has 20 residues. Deletions cut 4 bases from V and 1 base from J, with 26 bases between. The CDR3 DNA follows: TGTGCCAGCAGCCGGCCAGGTTCGGTACCGGGTACGGTGAACACCGGGGAGCTGTTTTTT. This sequence encodes CASSRPGSVPGTVNTGELFF.

This chain uses TRBV30 with TRBJ2-1; possible D gene TRBD2, 6 bases. Trimming removed 4 bases from V and 3 bases from J, with 19 bases in between. Germline lookup yields CDR1 GTSNPN and CDR2 SVGIG (reference sequence). This CDR3 contains 16 residues. The DNA of the CDR3 is TGTGCCTGGATTAGGGCTCGGGGGAGGATCTACAATGAGCAGTTCTTC. Translation gives CAWIRARGRIYNEQFF. Using reference TRBV30 and TRBJ2-1 for the parts outside the CDR3, the full variable domain is SQTIHQWPATLVQPVGSPLSLECTVEGTSNPNLYWYRQAAGRGLQLLFYSVGIGQISSEVPQNLSASRPQDRQFILSSKKLLLSDSGFYLCAWIRARGRIYNEQFFGPGTRLTVL.

The CDR3: CASSPRPDTEAFF. Here the CDR3 DNA reads TGTGCCAGCAGTCCCCGTCCCGACACTGAAGCTTTCTTT. The chain joins TRBV28 to TRBJ1-1; D is uncertain. Trimming removed 5 bases from V and 3 bases from J, with 10 bases in between. Germline V gene lookup returns CDR1 MDHEN and CDR2 SYDVKM. There are 13 residues in the CDR3.

This clone was seen a single time. This sequence joins TRBV6-4 and TRBJ2-2; 7 nucleotides line up with TRBD1. The CDR3 length is 15 residues. The germline V gene encodes CDR1 MRHNA and CDR2 SNTAGT. After removal of 6 bases from V and 0 bases from J, the junction contained 4 bases not matched to a gene. The CDR3 DNA sequence: TGTGCCAGCAGCCCCGGGACAGCGAACACCGGGGAGCTGTTTTTT. It yields the protein CASSPGTANTGELFF.

This clone was detected once. V gene TRBV13 combines with J gene TRBJ2-1; the D is unclear. Germline V gene data show CDR1 as PRHDT and CDR2 as FYEKMQ (reference sequence). The CDR3 runs to 12 residues. V was clipped by 5 bases and J by 4 bases, with 6 bases between them. The CDR3 is CASSHEYNEQFF. In DNA form, the CDR3 reads TGTGCCAGCAGCCATGAATACAATGAGCAGTTCTTC.

The genes are TRBV12-5 and TRBJ2-7; 16 nucleotides line up with TRBD2. This CDR3 has 20 residues. Germline trimming cut 9 bases from V and 2 bases from J; bases unmatched to any gene: 19. Germline CDR1 is LGHNT and CDR2 is FRNRAP. CDR3 coding DNA: TGTGCTAGAGACCCTTTCCCCACTTCCGGGACTAGCGGGAGGGCCTACGAGCAGTACTTC. Translating it yields CARDPFPTSGTSGRAYEQYF. Using reference TRBV12-5 and TRBJ2-7 for the parts outside the CDR3, the full variable domain is DARVTQTPRHKVTEMGQEVTMRCQPILGHNTVFWYRQTMMQGLELLAYFRNRAPLDDSGMPKDRFSAEMPDATLATLKIQPSEPRDSAVYFCARDPFPTSGTSGRAYEQYFGPGTRLTVT.

This clone appeared a single time. The chain recombines TRBV10-3 with TRBJ2-3; D gene unclear. Germline-derived CDR1 and CDR2 are ENHRY and SYGVKD. V lost 8 bases and J lost 4, with 19 bases in between. This CDR3 spans 15 amino acids. As DNA, the CDR3 is TGTGCCATCGACGGTTATCGTGACAAACCAGATACGCAGTATTTT. Protein sequence: CAIDGYRDKPDTQYF.

The chain couples TRBV6-5 to TRBJ2-7; D might be TRBD2 (6 bases). CDR1 is MNHEY, CDR2 SVGAGI, per germline. The CDR3 contains 13 residues. Trimming left V 10 bases short and J 6 bases short, with 19 bases between. In DNA form, the CDR3 reads TGTGCCACGCGGGGCGGGGTTTGGGGCGAGCAGTACTTC. Amino acid sequence: CATRGGVWGEQYF.

This clone has a single count. The chain has TRBV27 and TRBJ2-7; possibly TRBD1 or TRBD2 for D (5 bases each). The CDR3 sequence is 15 residues long. CDR1 and CDR2 (germline): MNHEY, SMNVEV (reference sequence). Trimming pared 1 base from V and 0 bases from J, leaving 10 bases between. CDR3 region: CASSLWGTSSYEQYF. The CDR3 coding sequence is TGTGCCAGCAGTTTATGGGGGACCTCCTCCTACGAGCAGTACTTC.

The chain employs TRBV4-3 and TRBJ2-5; 11 nucleotides match TRBD2. The V gene's germline CDR1 is LGHNA and CDR2 YSLEER. This CDR3 has 18 amino acids. Trimming removed 0 bases from V and 2 bases from J; junction bases left unmatched: 8. The CDR3 loop reads CASSQEGPTSGGQETQYF. In nucleotides, the CDR3 is TGCGCCAGCAGCCAAGAGGGGCCCACTAGCGGGGGTCAAGAGACCCAGTACTTC.

V usage is TRBV6-1 and J usage is TRBJ2-1; TRBD2 is a possible D gene (5 bases). Germline V lookup: CDR1 MNHNS, CDR2 SASEGT. CDR3 size: 14 residues. V was cut by 6 bases and J by 7 bases, with 16 bases left in between. The CDR3 coding sequence is TGTGCCAGCAGCCGGACTGAAAGGAGAAATGAGCAGTTCTTC. Amino acids: CASSRTERRNEQFF.

V gene TRBV27 combines with J gene TRBJ1-5; 10 positions match TRBD1. The CDR3 covers 15 residues. After removal of 6 bases from V and 2 bases from J, the junction contained 4 bases not matched to a gene. Germline V gene lookup returns CDR1 MNHEY and CDR2 SMNVEV (reference sequence). The CDR3 nucleotides are TGTGCCAGCAGAGTAGGACAGGGGGGCAATCAGCCCCAGCATTTT. It yields the protein CASRVGQGGNQPQHF.

The chain combines TRBV20-1 with TRBJ1-1, with unresolved D. CDR1 and CDR2 (germline): DFQATT, SNEGSKA (reference sequence). Deletions cut 4 bases from V and 4 bases from J, with 4 bases between. The CDR3 is made up of 10 amino acids. This CDR3 reads CSAIRTEAFF. The CDR3 coding sequence is TGCAGTGCTATACGCACTGAAGCTTTCTTT.

The chain carries TRBV19 and TRBJ1-4; D not resolved. The CDR3 sequence is 15 residues long. Between the trimmed V and J ends, which lost 1 base and 0 bases, there was a span of 6 bases. The germline V gene has CDR1 LNHDA and CDR2 SQIVND (reference sequence). The DNA for the CDR3 is TGTGCCAGTAGTATAGGGAGATCAACTAATGAAAAACTGTTTTTT. Protein sequence: CASSIGRSTNEKLFF.

This chain uses TRBV5-5 with TRBJ2-1; 12 nucleotides line up with TRBD2. The CDR3 is 19 residues long. The germline V gene has CDR1 SGHKS and CDR2 YYEKEE (reference sequence). Trimming cost V 4 bases and J 0 bases; bases outside gene matches: 11. The CDR3 loop reads CASSRSSGRGQSSYNEQFF. The DNA for the CDR3 is TGTGCCAGCAGCCGTTCTAGCGGGAGGGGCCAAAGCTCCTACAATGAGCAGTTCTTC.

This chain joins TRBV6-1 and TRBJ1-5; 8 bases line up with TRBD1. With V trimmed by 1 base and J by 0 bases, 14 bases remained unmatched. Germline V gives CDR1 MNHNS, CDR2 SASEGT. The CDR3 is 20 residues long. Here the CDR3 DNA reads TGTGCCAGCAGTGAAGTAAAGGCAGGGGGCCCAGAATTTAGCAATCAGCCCCAGCATTTT. Translating it yields CASSEVKAGGPEFSNQPQHF.

The V and J genes are TRBV12-2 and TRBJ2-3; TRBD2 is the table's D call and was not checked against the DNA. TRBV12-2 is tagged as a pseudogene. The length of the CDR3 is 14 residues. The chain's CDR3 is CASRRSGNTDTQYF. CDR3 sequence (DNA): TGTGCAAGTCGCCGTAGCGGGAACACAGATACGCAGTATTTT.

The chain employs TRBV28 and TRBJ2-5; 7 positions match TRBD2. In germline, CDR1 is MDHEN, CDR2 SYDVKM. The CDR3 runs to 18 residues. V was clipped by 3 bases and J by 1 base; unmatched bases: 14. The DNA of the CDR3 is TGTGCCAGCAGTTTGTATCTAGGGCTAGCGGAGGTCCAAGAGACCCAGTACTTC. Translated: CASSLYLGLAEVQETQYF. Variable domain in full (rest from reference TRBV28 and TRBJ2-5): DVKVTQSSRYLVKRTGEKVFLECVQDMDHENMFWYRQDPGLGLRLIYFSYDVKMKEKGDIPEGYSVSREKKERFSLILESASTNQTSMYLCASSLYLGLAEVQETQYFGPGTRLLVL.

This sequence joins TRBV28 and TRBJ2-2, with D possibly TRBD1 on 6 matching bases. There are 14 residues in the CDR3. Trimming pared 6 bases from V and 4 bases from J, leaving 12 bases between. CDR1 and CDR2 from the germline V gene are MDHEN and SYDVKM. CDR3 DNA: TGTGCCAGCAGGGGACAAGAGCGCACCGGGGAGCTGTTTTTT. This encodes CASRGQERTGELFF.

This sequence joins TRBV7-9 and TRBJ2-5; D call uncertain. Trimming pared 4 bases from V and 0 bases from J, leaving 21 bases between. This CDR3 is 18 amino acids long. Looked up from germline, CDR1 is SEHNR and CDR2 is FQNEAQ (reference sequence). The CDR3 region is CASSSAPLLKSYQETQYF. The CDR3 nucleotides read TGTGCCAGCAGCTCCGCCCCGCTTCTAAAGTCGTACCAAGAGACCCAGTACTTC.

This chain joins TRBV6-5 and TRBJ1-2; D unclear. Germline CDR1 and CDR2: MNHEY and SVGAGI. V shed 0 bases and J shed 5 bases, with 13 bases lying between them. The CDR3 runs 15 residues. CDR3 loop: CASSYSDGAWYGYTF. CDR3 sequence (DNA): TGTGCCAGCAGTTACTCGGACGGCGCCTGGTATGGCTACACCTTC.

This clone was recorded a few times. The chain links TRBV6-5 to TRBJ1-5; 9 positions agree with TRBD1. Germline V gene data show CDR1 as MNHEY and CDR2 as SVGAGI. With V trimmed by 6 bases and J by 6 bases, 6 bases remained unmatched. CDR3 length: 14 amino acids. The CDR3 DNA is TGTGCCAGCAGAACCGGACAGGGGAGTCAGCCCCAGCATTTT. Translation gives CASRTGQGSQPQHF.

This rearrangement joins TRBV5-1 to TRBJ2-3; 16 positions match TRBD2. Trimming took 9 bases from V and 1 from J; bases not matched to a gene: 8. Germline V lookup: CDR1 SGHRS, CDR2 YFSETQ. The CDR3 is 17 amino acids. Here the CDR3 DNA reads TGCGCCATTCCGGGACTAGCGGGAGGGGTGGGCACAGATACGCAGTATTTT. This translates into CAIPGLAGGVGTDTQYF.

This clone appeared a single time. V usage is TRBV5-1 and J usage is TRBJ2-1, with a possible D match to TRBD2 (6 bases). This CDR3 has 20 residues. V dropped 4 bases and J dropped 1 base, with 27 bases sitting between them. Germline V gives CDR1 SGHRS, CDR2 YFSETQ. The CDR3 sequence is CASSPNAGGTSSGSYNEQFF. The CDR3 DNA sequence: TGCGCCAGCAGCCCAAATGCGGGCGGGACCTCGTCAGGGTCCTACAATGAGCAGTTCTTC.

The chain carries TRBV23-1 and TRBJ2-7; 8 positions match TRBD1. TRBV23-1 is recorded as an ORF, its role being uncertain. This CDR3 comprises 18 residues. Losses at the gene ends were 7 bases for V and 1 base for J; bases not matched to a gene: 18. The CDR3 coding sequence is TGCGCCAGCACCGCGATTACCAGGGGGCAAGAGGGATCCTACGAGCAGTACTTC. Its protein is CASTAITRGQEGSYEQYF.

This chain links TRBV19 with TRBJ2-2, with D uncertain. Germline CDR1 LNHDA, CDR2 SQIVND (reference sequence). There are 11 residues in the CDR3. Trimming removed 8 bases from V and 8 bases from J, with 9 bases in between. The DNA of the CDR3 is TGTGCCAGTTACATGGCTGGGGAGCTGTTTTTT. It codes for CASYMAGELFF. The complete variable domain, with remaining parts taken from reference TRBV19 and TRBJ2-2, reads DGGITQSPKYLFRKEGQNVTLSCEQNLNHDAMYWYRQDPGQGLRLIYYSQIVNDFQKGDIAEGYSVSREKKESFPLTVTSAQKNPTAFYLCASYMAGELFFGEGSRLTVL.

This chain joins TRBV2 and TRBJ2-5; D is perhaps TRBD2 (6 bases). This CDR3 is 14 amino acids long. CDR1 and CDR2 from the germline V gene are SNHLY and FYNNEI. The V and J ends lost 9 bases and 2 bases respectively, with 16 bases between them. Written as DNA, the CDR3 is TGTGCCAGGGGGGGTTTGGCAGAGCAAGAGACCCAGTACTTC. As protein: CARGGLAEQETQYF.